This T cell receptor beta chain was obtained from a study of siplizumab effects on memory and regulatory T cells. General study findings and limits: To unstimulated subsets, only a minor fraction of alloreactive clones could be mapped. Whether proliferating Tregs in siplizumab cultures suppress was not functionally confirmed. The naive T cell population seemed more diverse than memory cells and seemed a major contributor to the alloresponse.

To note about this clone: Its antigen is still unknown.

Clones were sequenced by immunoSEQ multiplex PCR, and TCRdb holds only the in-frame ones, with some missing. The sample contains about 100,000 clones, roughly 94% of which appear only once. Sequenced input: non-Treg CD4+ T cells sorted from blood. The receptor comes from a human donor in good health.

In DNA form, the CDR3 reads TGTGCCAGCAGCCCTGGGGACAGGGGGCCCCAGCATTTT. Translating gives CASSPGDRGPQHF. The chain joins TRBV5-4 to TRBJ1-5; 10 bases map to TRBD1. The CDR3 spans 13 residues. The ends lost 4 bases at V and 9 bases at J; junction bases unmatched: 4. CDR1 SGHNT and CDR2 YYREEE come from the germline V gene (reference sequence).